This T cell receptor (beta chain) was recorded in a study of blood T cell repertoires in COVID-19. About the research overall: The study drew acute and convalescent COVID-19 samples from the United States, Italy and Spain.

The CDR3 sequence is 19 residues long. The age range of participants was about 18 to 95 years, with residence in under 25 US areas. The study assigned cohorts using participant-reported clinical history. In the original processing: Cell counts per sample came from amplifying reference gene primers. Sequenced by immunoSEQ multiplex PCR; TCRdb stores in-frame clones only, minus some. V, J and clone size are those of that table, while D and trimming were read from the DNA. The repertoire includes more than 200,000 clones, 80% to 90% of them detected once, and around 4% sits in the top ten. The receptor was derived from a woman aged 30 to 39 who had recovered from COVID-19. The material sequenced was PBMCs or T cells enriched from blood (not recorded which). The chain employs TRBV21-1 and TRBJ2-7; TRBD1 was called by the table and not checked on the DNA. TRBV21-1 is given as a pseudogene. CDR3 region: CASSTSPAQGRYGSYEQYF. The CDR3 DNA is TGTGCCAGCAGCACTTCCCCGGCACAGGGGCGGTACGGATCCTACGAGCAGTACTTC.